This T cell receptor (beta chain) was obtained from a study of cytomegalovirus exposure and HLA in healthy donors. Whole-study results and caveats: Cytomegalovirus-associated status was assigned to some 180 TCR beta chains. A later examination showed that TCR association rates differed by HLA locus, with DRB1 most and HLA-C fewest.

This clone was detected ten times or more. What it recognizes is unknown. Both 60 Vbeta primers and 13 Jbeta primers went into the PCR. The repertoire was sequenced with immunoSEQ multiplex PCR; TCRdb's copy has only in-frame clones and lacks some. The top ten clones hold around 4.7% of a sample with some 150,000 clones, roughly 76% of them seen once. V lost 6 bases to trimming and J lost 0 bases, with 12 bases between them. The CDR3 runs to 14 residues. Per germline, CDR1 MNHNY and CDR2 SVGAGI (reference sequence). The TCR comes from a woman younger than 30 in good health and CMV-seropositive. This chain uses TRBV6-6 with TRBJ2-7; D not resolved. Sequencing was performed on PBMCs. The CDR3 spells CASSPRPSSYEQYF. CDR3 bases: TGTGCCAGCAGCCCCAGGCCAAGCTCCTACGAGCAGTACTTC.